Listed below are T cell receptor beta chains from one sample, sequenced in a study of cytomegalovirus exposure and HLA in healthy donors. Data came from immunoSEQ multiplex PCR; TCRdb stores just in-frame clones and leaves some out. The sample shows some 180,000 clones, more than 70% of them seen only once. Material: PBMCs. The receptors derive from a girl between 5 and 17 years old in good health and CMV-seropositive. Both conserved end residues are part of each CDR3. Fields, in order: clone size, V gene, J gene, D gene, CDR3 protein, CDR3 DNA. A D gene is named only where the DNA matches it firmly. The size of a clone is reported for some rows only, either as once, few or many, or as a class for expanded clones.

clone size: -; V gene: TRBV19; J gene: TRBJ2-5; D gene: TRBD1; CDR3 protein: CASSTGTGIFGRGETQYF; CDR3 DNA: TGTGCCAGTAGTACCGGGACAGGGATTTTTGGCCGCGGAGAGACCCAGTACTTC
clone size: once; V gene: TRBV7-9; J gene: TRBJ1-1; D gene: -; CDR3 protein: CASTVRVGGNTEAFF; CDR3 DNA: TGTGCCAGCACCGTAAGGGTAGGAGGGAACACTGAAGCTTTCTTT
clone size: -; V gene: TRBV5-4; J gene: TRBJ2-2; D gene: -; CDR3 protein: CASSFGTPNTGELFF; CDR3 DNA: TGTGCCAGCAGCTTCGGGACTCCGAACACCGGGGAGCTGTTTTTT
clone size: -; V gene: TRBV21-1; J gene: TRBJ1-4; D gene: -; CDR3 protein: CASSKGEGEEKLFF; CDR3 DNA: TGTGCCAGCAGCAAAGGGGAGGGGGAGGAAAAACTGTTTTTT
clone size: -; V gene: TRBV10-2; J gene: TRBJ2-7; D gene: TRBD2; CDR3 protein: CASIFHATSGSYEQYF; CDR3 DNA: TGCGCCAGCATATTTCATGCGACTAGCGGCTCCTACGAGCAGTACTTC
clone size: -; V gene: TRBV4-1; J gene: TRBJ2-5; D gene: TRBD2; CDR3 protein: CASSQLLAGGGETQYF; CDR3 DNA: TGCGCCAGCAGCCAACTACTAGCGGGAGGGGGGGAGACCCAGTACTTC
clone size: -; V gene: TRBV4-1; J gene: TRBJ2-7; D gene: TRBD1; CDR3 protein: CASSRGPGTGSGEQYF; CDR3 DNA: TGCGCCAGCAGCCGGGGTCCCGGGACAGGGTCCGGAGAGCAGTACTTC
clone size: -; V gene: TRBV27; J gene: TRBJ2-2; D gene: -; CDR3 protein: CASAGGELFF; CDR3 DNA: TGTGCCAGCGCGGGGGGGGAGCTGTTTTTT
clone size: -; V gene: TRBV4-3; J gene: TRBJ2-7; D gene: TRBD2; CDR3 protein: CASSHILAGASYEQYF; CDR3 DNA: TGCGCCAGCAGCCATATTCTAGCGGGGGCCTCCTACGAGCAGTACTTC
clone size: -; V gene: TRBV4-3; J gene: TRBJ1-4; D gene: -; CDR3 protein: CASSQDYANEKLFF; CDR3 DNA: TGCGCCAGCAGCCAAGACTACGCGAATGAAAAACTGTTTTTT
clone size: -; V gene: TRBV5-1; J gene: TRBJ1-2; D gene: -; CDR3 protein: CASSPFLGNEGYTF; CDR3 DNA: TGCGCCAGCAGCCCTTTTTTGGGCAATGAAGGCTACACCTTC
clone size: -; V gene: TRBV5-1; J gene: TRBJ2-1; D gene: TRBD2; CDR3 protein: CASSRRTSFDNEQFF; CDR3 DNA: TGCGCCAGCAGTCGAAGGACTAGCTTCGACAATGAGCAGTTCTTC
clone size: once; V gene: TRBV2; J gene: TRBJ1-1; D gene: -; CDR3 protein: CASSEGQGLGTEAFF; CDR3 DNA: TGTGCCAGCAGTGAAGGGCAGGGGTTGGGCACTGAAGCTTTCTTT
clone size: -; V gene: TRBV5-4; J gene: TRBJ2-1; D gene: TRBD2; CDR3 protein: CASSLWGLVVDEQFF; CDR3 DNA: TGTGCCAGCAGCCTCTGGGGACTAGTGGTAGATGAGCAGTTCTTC
clone size: -; V gene: TRBV10-3; J gene: TRBJ1-1; D gene: -; CDR3 protein: CAISGAGGVGTEAFF; CDR3 DNA: TGTGCCATCAGTGGTGCGGGAGGGGTGGGCACTGAAGCTTTCTTT
clone size: -; V gene: TRBV30; J gene: TRBJ1-5; D gene: TRBD1; CDR3 protein: CAWSLTGGQPQHF; CDR3 DNA: TGTGCCTGGAGTCTCACAGGGGGACAGCCCCAGCATTTT
clone size: -; V gene: TRBV5-1; J gene: TRBJ1-4; D gene: -; CDR3 protein: CASSFGTATNEKLFF; CDR3 DNA: TGCGCCAGCAGCTTTGGGACTGCAACTAATGAAAAACTGTTTTTT
clone size: -; V gene: TRBV5-8; J gene: TRBJ2-3; D gene: -; CDR3 protein: CASSRGFSSTDTQYF; CDR3 DNA: TGTGCCAGCAGCCGCGGGTTCTCTAGCACAGATACGCAGTATTTT
clone size: -; V gene: TRBV6-5; J gene: TRBJ2-3; D gene: -; CDR3 protein: CASSSTLGPDTQYF; CDR3 DNA: TGTGCCAGCAGTTCCACCCTGGGCCCAGATACGCAGTATTTT
clone size: -; V gene: TRBV6-6; J gene: TRBJ2-1; D gene: TRBD2; CDR3 protein: CASESIAGIYNEQFF; CDR3 DNA: TGTGCCAGCGAAAGTATAGCGGGAATTTACAATGAGCAGTTCTTC
clone size: -; V gene: TRBV10-1; J gene: TRBJ2-7; D gene: TRBD2; CDR3 protein: CASSEMVSGKTYEQYF; CDR3 DNA: TGCGCCAGCAGTGAGATGGTTAGCGGGAAGACTTACGAGCAGTACTTC
clone size: few; V gene: TRBV11-2; J gene: TRBJ1-1; D gene: TRBD1; CDR3 protein: CAVGTRTGAPTEAFF; CDR3 DNA: TGTGCCGTCGGGACCCGGACAGGGGCCCCCACTGAAGCTTTCTTT
clone size: -; V gene: TRBV7-9; J gene: TRBJ1-1; D gene: TRBD1; CDR3 protein: CASRHDRVGMNTEAFF; CDR3 DNA: TGTGCCAGCAGACACGACAGGGTCGGTATGAACACTGAAGCTTTCTTT
clone size: -; V gene: TRBV9; J gene: TRBJ2-5; D gene: -; CDR3 protein: CASSVAGPGGGETQYF; CDR3 DNA: TGTGCCAGCAGCGTAGCCGGGCCAGGAGGCGGTGAGACCCAGTACTTC
clone size: -; V gene: TRBV27; J gene: TRBJ2-3; D gene: -; CDR3 protein: CASSFAGNHADTQYF; CDR3 DNA: TGTGCCAGCAGTTTTGCCGGGAACCACGCAGATACGCAGTATTTT
clone size: -; V gene: TRBV11-2; J gene: TRBJ2-5; D gene: TRBD2; CDR3 protein: CASSSDRTSQETQYF; CDR3 DNA: TGTGCCAGCAGCTCCGACCGGACTAGTCAAGAGACCCAGTACTTC
clone size: -; V gene: TRBV6-5; J gene: TRBJ2-1; D gene: -; CDR3 protein: CASSYSGLEKQFF; CDR3 DNA: TGTGCCAGCAGTTACTCGGGGCTAGAGAAGCAGTTCTTC
clone size: -; V gene: TRBV6-5; J gene: TRBJ1-6; D gene: TRBD1; CDR3 protein: CASSYGTGVVSPLHF; CDR3 DNA: TGTGCCAGCAGTTACGGGACAGGGGTGGTGTCACCCCTCCACTTT
clone size: -; V gene: TRBV6-5; J gene: TRBJ1-5; D gene: -; CDR3 protein: CASSYSAGHQPQHF; CDR3 DNA: TGTGCCAGCAGTTACTCGGCAGGCCATCAGCCCCAGCATTTT
clone size: -; V gene: TRBV4-3; J gene: TRBJ1-1; D gene: -; CDR3 protein: CASSQRKVRDTEAFF; CDR3 DNA: TGCGCCAGCAGCCAGAGGAAGGTTCGGGACACTGAAGCTTTCTTT
clone size: -; V gene: TRBV6-1; J gene: TRBJ2-1; D gene: TRBD2; CDR3 protein: CASSEGRLTSGRAGEQFF; CDR3 DNA: TGTGCCAGCAGTGAAGGACGACTTACTAGCGGGAGGGCCGGGGAGCAGTTCTTC
clone size: few; V gene: TRBV5-1; J gene: TRBJ1-1; D gene: -; CDR3 protein: CASSLRFSTLSEAFF; CDR3 DNA: TGCGCCAGCAGCTTGAGATTCTCTACTCTCTCTGAAGCTTTCTTT
clone size: -; V gene: TRBV6-5; J gene: TRBJ1-2; D gene: -; CDR3 protein: CASSYARAYYGYTF; CDR3 DNA: TGTGCCAGCAGTTACGCCCGAGCATACTATGGCTACACCTTC
clone size: -; V gene: TRBV29-1; J gene: TRBJ2-1; D gene: -; CDR3 protein: CSVSGRQGSSYNEQFF; CDR3 DNA: TGCAGCGTTAGCGGGAGACAGGGAAGCTCCTACAATGAGCAGTTCTTC
clone size: -; V gene: TRBV7-8; J gene: TRBJ1-2; D gene: -; CDR3 protein: CASTRGEGYTF; CDR3 DNA: TGTGCCAGCACCCGCGGGGAGGGCTACACCTTC
clone size: -; V gene: TRBV7-9; J gene: TRBJ2-1; D gene: -; CDR3 protein: CASSLEGGRGNEQFF; CDR3 DNA: TGTGCCAGCAGCTTAGAGGGGGGGCGCGGGAATGAGCAGTTCTTC
clone size: -; V gene: TRBV30; J gene: TRBJ1-2; D gene: -; CDR3 protein: CAWSGGLAYGYTF; CDR3 DNA: TGTGCCTGGAGTGGCGGATTGGCTTATGGCTACACCTTC
clone size: -; V gene: TRBV11-3; J gene: TRBJ2-2; D gene: TRBD2; CDR3 protein: CASSGTSRGGELFF; CDR3 DNA: TGTGCCAGCAGCGGGACTAGCCGTGGCGGGGAGCTGTTTTTT
clone size: -; V gene: TRBV30; J gene: TRBJ2-1; D gene: TRBD2; CDR3 protein: CAWETSGRGGEQFF; CDR3 DNA: TGTGCCTGGGAGACTAGCGGGAGAGGAGGTGAGCAGTTCTTC
clone size: -; V gene: TRBV10-3; J gene: TRBJ2-7; D gene: TRBD1; CDR3 protein: CAISDPGQGRYEQYF; CDR3 DNA: TGTGCCATCAGTGATCCGGGACAGGGTCGCTACGAGCAGTACTTC
clone size: few; V gene: TRBV6-6; J gene: TRBJ1-1; D gene: -; CDR3 protein: CASSYASALTEAFF; CDR3 DNA: TGTGCCAGCAGTTACGCCTCAGCGCTCACTGAAGCTTTCTTT
clone size: -; V gene: TRBV7-9; J gene: TRBJ2-3; D gene: -; CDR3 protein: CASSLAERRETDTQYF; CDR3 DNA: TGTGCCAGCAGCTTAGCAGAAAGGAGGGAAACAGATACGCAGTATTTT
clone size: -; V gene: TRBV7-2; J gene: TRBJ1-1; D gene: -; CDR3 protein: CASSLLGARGWTEAFF; CDR3 DNA: TGTGCCAGCAGCTTGCTGGGGGCAAGAGGGTGGACTGAAGCTTTCTTT
clone size: once; V gene: TRBV6-5; J gene: TRBJ1-1; D gene: TRBD1; CDR3 protein: CASRLGQGATFKAFF; CDR3 DNA: TGTGCCAGCAGGCTCGGACAGGGAGCAACCTTCAAAGCTTTCTTT
clone size: -; V gene: TRBV10-3; J gene: TRBJ2-1; D gene: TRBD2; CDR3 protein: CAISEVAGVNNEQFF; CDR3 DNA: TGTGCCATCAGTGAGGTAGCGGGAGTGAACAATGAGCAGTTCTTC
clone size: -; V gene: TRBV6-5; J gene: TRBJ1-1; D gene: TRBD1; CDR3 protein: CASSLPGQGTEAFF; CDR3 DNA: TGTGCCAGCAGCCTACCGGGACAGGGGACTGAAGCTTTCTTT
clone size: -; V gene: TRBV20-1; J gene: TRBJ2-5; D gene: -; CDR3 protein: CSARLQETQYF; CDR3 DNA: TGCAGTGCTAGACTCCAAGAGACCCAGTACTTC
clone size: -; V gene: TRBV5-8; J gene: TRBJ2-1; D gene: TRBD2; CDR3 protein: CASSPYTSGHNNEQFF; CDR3 DNA: TGTGCCAGCAGCCCCTACACTAGCGGACATAACAATGAGCAGTTCTTC
clone size: -; V gene: TRBV2; J gene: TRBJ2-7; D gene: TRBD2; CDR3 protein: CASSVGGAYEQYF; CDR3 DNA: TGTGCCAGCAGTGTCGGGGGGGCCTACGAGCAGTACTTC
clone size: -; V gene: TRBV5-1; J gene: TRBJ2-1; D gene: -; CDR3 protein: CASSSVYSHNEQFF; CDR3 DNA: TGCGCCAGCAGCTCCGTATACAGTCACAATGAGCAGTTCTTC
clone size: -; V gene: TRBV18; J gene: TRBJ1-2; D gene: -; CDR3 protein: CASSPAQANYGYTF; CDR3 DNA: TGTGCCAGCTCACCCGCCCAGGCCAACTATGGCTACACCTTC
clone size: -; V gene: TRBV6-1; J gene: TRBJ2-5; D gene: TRBD1; CDR3 protein: CASTQGQVKQETQYF; CDR3 DNA: TGTGCCAGCACCCAAGGACAGGTAAAACAAGAGACCCAGTACTTC
clone size: -; V gene: TRBV5-1; J gene: TRBJ2-4; D gene: -; CDR3 protein: CASSLNEGDIQYF; CDR3 DNA: TGCGCCAGCAGCTTAAATGAGGGGGACATTCAGTACTTC
clone size: -; V gene: TRBV6-1; J gene: TRBJ2-1; D gene: TRBD2; CDR3 protein: CASSERAGGGHNEQFF; CDR3 DNA: TGTGCCAGCAGTGAAAGGGCGGGGGGGGGACACAATGAGCAGTTCTTC
clone size: -; V gene: TRBV5-1; J gene: TRBJ2-2; D gene: -; CDR3 protein: CASSLWQENTGELFF; CDR3 DNA: TGCGCCAGCAGCTTGTGGCAGGAAAACACCGGGGAGCTGTTTTTT
clone size: -; V gene: TRBV4-1; J gene: TRBJ1-1; D gene: -; CDR3 protein: CASSYKQGPNTEAFF; CDR3 DNA: TGCGCCAGCAGCTATAAACAGGGACCGAACACTGAAGCTTTCTTT
clone size: -; V gene: TRBV5-5; J gene: TRBJ2-7; D gene: -; CDR3 protein: CASSLAGARGKSEQYF; CDR3 DNA: TGTGCCAGCAGCTTGGCCGGCGCCAGGGGAAAGAGCGAGCAGTACTTC
clone size: few; V gene: TRBV4-1; J gene: TRBJ2-7; D gene: TRBD1; CDR3 protein: CASSNPGQGQFYEQYF; CDR3 DNA: TGCGCCAGCAGCAACCCCGGACAGGGACAATTCTACGAGCAGTACTTC
clone size: -; V gene: TRBV4-2; J gene: TRBJ1-5; D gene: -; CDR3 protein: CASSQPGTHQPQHF; CDR3 DNA: TGTGCCAGCAGCCAACCTGGGACACATCAGCCCCAGCATTTT
clone size: -; V gene: TRBV7-9; J gene: TRBJ1-2; D gene: TRBD1; CDR3 protein: CASSALSRGFGYTF; CDR3 DNA: TGTGCCAGCAGCGCGCTCTCCAGGGGGTTTGGCTACACCTTC